The 13 T cell receptor beta chains reported below all come from one sample, sequenced in a study of beta chain features in type 1 diabetes. What was sequenced were expressed TCRB transcripts, since all of the isolated RNA had been reverse transcribed. TCRdb's table, derived via immunoSEQ multiplex PCR, lists solely in-frame clones and lacks some. The sample shows around 350,000 clones, about 12% of them seen only once. Sequenced material: naive CD4+ T cells from blood. These receptors were collected from a man in his late teens or twenties in good health.

J is TRBJ2-1 and V is TRBV7-9; 9 positions match TRBD2. The CDR3 spans 16 residues. Germline-derived CDR1 and CDR2 are SEHNR and FQNEAQ (reference sequence). With V trimmed by 2 bases and J by 12 bases, 14 bases remained unmatched. The CDR3 bases are TGTGCCAGCAGCTTATCGCCTCTAGCGGGGCCCCAAGGGCAGTTCTTC. It translates to CASSLSPLAGPQGQFF.

The V call is TRBV29-1, the J call TRBJ1-3; D is unclear. CDR3 length: 13 amino acids. Trimming removed 5 bases from V and 2 bases from J, with 10 bases in between. Germline CDR1 is SQVTM and CDR2 is ANQGSEA. The CDR3 DNA sequence: TGCAGCGTTAAACTATCGGCTGGAAACACCATATATTTT. Translation: CSVKLSAGNTIYF.

The chain employs TRBV7-2 and TRBJ2-5, with 9 bases identical to TRBD2. With V trimmed by 2 bases and J by 5 bases, 9 bases remained unmatched. The CDR3 contains 16 residues. Germline CDR1 and CDR2: SGHTA and FQGNSA. The CDR3 coding sequence is TGTGCCAGCAGCTTATCTGGCGGGGGGGCTTTGGAGACCCAGTACTTC. Translating gives CASSLSGGGALETQYF.

Only a few counts were recorded for this clone. The chain recombines TRBV19 with TRBJ1-5, with a tentative D call TRBD1 (5 bases). CDR3 length equals 13 residues. Germline CDR1 and CDR2: LNHDA and SQIVND (reference sequence). V was clipped by 5 bases and J by 4 bases, with 9 bases between them. The CDR3 region is CASSPTGNQPQHF. CDR3 coding DNA: TGTGCCAGTAGTCCAACAGGAAATCAGCCCCAGCATTTT.

This clone was found a few times. The chain combines TRBV4-2 with TRBJ1-5; no definite D call. Germline V gene sequence: CDR1 LGHNA, CDR2 YNFKEQ. This CDR3 comprises 14 residues. The V end was cut by 0 bases, the J end by 2 bases, with 5 bases between. CDR3 sequence: CASSQEAGNQPQHF. For the CDR3, the DNA is TGTGCCAGCAGCCAAGAGGCGGGCAATCAGCCCCAGCATTTT.

The chain carries TRBV4-1 and TRBJ2-3, with D maybe TRBD1 (5 bases). Germline V CDR1 and CDR2: MGHRA, YSYEKL. This CDR3 is 14 amino acids long. The germline V and J ends were trimmed by 4 bases and 6 bases, with 14 bases remaining between them. Here the CDR3 reads CASSLRQPLDTQYF. DNA of the CDR3: TGCGCCAGCAGCCTTCGACAGCCCTTGGATACGCAGTATTTT.

This clone turned up a few times. The gene calls are TRBV2 and TRBJ1-5; 9 nucleotides match TRBD1. In germline, CDR1 is SNHLY, CDR2 FYNNEI. J was trimmed by 4 bases and V by 6 bases; bases with no gene match: 4. The CDR3 has 14 residues. In nucleotides, the CDR3 is TGTGCCAGCAGAAGGGACAGGGTAAATCAGCCCCAGCATTTT. Protein product: CASRRDRVNQPQHF.

Regarding this clone: Other DNA sequences of this sample code for an identical CDR3. The chain couples TRBV15 to TRBJ1-4; 9 bases are shared with TRBD1. Germline lookup yields CDR1 LNHNV and CDR2 YYDKDF (reference sequence). The V segment lost 0 bases and the J segment 5 bases; nucleotides outside the gene matches: 1. This CDR3 is 15 amino acids long. CDR3 coding DNA: TGTGCCACCAGCAGAGAACAGGGGGCAAATGAAAAACTGTTTTTT. Amino acids: CATSREQGANEKLFF. The full variable domain, rest sourced from reference TRBV15 and TRBJ1-4, is DAMVIQNPRYQVTQFGKPVTLSCSQTLNHNVMYWYQQKSSQAPKLLFHYYDKDFNNEADTPDNFQSRRPNTSFCFLDIRSPGLGDTAMYLCATSREQGANEKLFFGSGTQLSVL.

This clone was counted only a few times. The genes are TRBV28 and TRBJ1-2; tentatively, D is TRBD1 (6 bases). V lost 6 bases and J lost 4, with 15 bases in between. Per the germline V gene, CDR1 is MDHEN and CDR2 is SYDVKM. The CDR3 spans 14 residues. The CDR3, as DNA: TGTGCCAGCAGCTCAGACAGGACCATCTATGGCTACACCTTC. Its protein is CASSSDRTIYGYTF.

This clone was picked up a small number of times. V is TRBV28 and J is TRBJ2-7, with D unclear. The CDR3 sequence is 11 residues long. V lost 5 bases, J lost 4 bases, and 6 bases lay in between. Per the germline V gene, CDR1 is MDHEN and CDR2 is SYDVKM. CDR3 DNA sequence: TGTGCCAGCAGTCAAATTTACGAGCAGTACTTC. Amino acid sequence: CASSQIYEQYF.

This clone came up a few times. The chain joins TRBV11-2 to TRBJ1-4; 7 bases are shared with TRBD1. The CDR3 loop spans 15 amino acids. V lost 1 base and J lost 3; bases outside the gene matches: 2. Germline values: CDR1 SGHAT, CDR2 FQNNGV. The CDR3 loop is CASSLVTGPNEKLFF. For the CDR3, the DNA is TGTGCCAGCAGCTTAGTGACAGGGCCTAATGAAAAACTGTTTTTT.

This clone came up a few times. This rearrangement joins TRBV4-3 to TRBJ1-1; D is unresolved. Germline lookup yields CDR1 LGHNA and CDR2 YSLEER. The CDR3 has 15 residues. Trimming took 0 bases from V and 1 from J, leaving 9 bases between them. The chain's CDR3 is CASSQEFYSNTEAFF. For the CDR3, the DNA is TGCGCCAGCAGCCAAGAGTTTTACTCGAACACTGAAGCTTTCTTT.

This clone was counted between two and nine times. In DNA, the CDR3 is TGTGCCTGGAAATTAGTGTCGGGTGCAGCTTTCTTT. The encoded protein is CAWKLVSGAAFF. V usage is TRBV30 and J usage is TRBJ1-1; unclear D gene. Trimming took 4 bases from V and 10 from J, leaving 16 bases between them. The germline gives CDR1 GTSNPN, CDR2 SVGIG (reference sequence). The CDR3 length is 12 residues.